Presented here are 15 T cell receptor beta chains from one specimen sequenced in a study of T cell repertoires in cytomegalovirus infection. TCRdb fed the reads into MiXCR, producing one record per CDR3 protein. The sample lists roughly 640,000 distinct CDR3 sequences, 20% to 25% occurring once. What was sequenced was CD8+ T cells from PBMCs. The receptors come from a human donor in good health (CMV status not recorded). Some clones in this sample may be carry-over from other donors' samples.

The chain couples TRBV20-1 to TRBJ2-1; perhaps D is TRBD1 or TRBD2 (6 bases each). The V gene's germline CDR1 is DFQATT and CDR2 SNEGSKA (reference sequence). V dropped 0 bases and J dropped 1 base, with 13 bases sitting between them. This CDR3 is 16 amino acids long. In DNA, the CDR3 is TGCAGTGCTAGAGACTCCTCGGGGGCTTCCTACAATGAGCAGTTCTTC. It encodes CSARDSSGASYNEQFF.

The CDR3 is CASRLTGGNTEAFF. The CDR3 DNA is TGTGCCAGCAGACTGACAGGGGGAAACACTGAAGCTTTCTTT. The chain uses TRBV6-2 or TRBV6-3 and TRBJ1-1, with TRBD1 matching over 9 bases. This CDR3 has 14 amino acids. The germline V gene has CDR1 MNHEY and CDR2 SVGEGT. J gave up 2 bases and V 6 bases, and 4 bases lay outside the gene matches.

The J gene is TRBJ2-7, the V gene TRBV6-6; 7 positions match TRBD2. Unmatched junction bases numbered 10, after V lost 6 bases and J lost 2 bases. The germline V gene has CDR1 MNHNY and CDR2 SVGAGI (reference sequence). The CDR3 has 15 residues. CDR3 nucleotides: TGTGCCAGCAGCCCCGGGACTATCCATCCCTACGAGCAGTACTTC. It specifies CASSPGTIHPYEQYF.

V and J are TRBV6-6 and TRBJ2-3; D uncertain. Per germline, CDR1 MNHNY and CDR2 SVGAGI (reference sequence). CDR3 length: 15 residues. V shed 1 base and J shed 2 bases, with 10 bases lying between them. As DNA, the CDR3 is TGTGCCAGCAGTTACTATGGTCAGTACACAGATACGCAGTATTTT. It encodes CASSYYGQYTDTQYF.

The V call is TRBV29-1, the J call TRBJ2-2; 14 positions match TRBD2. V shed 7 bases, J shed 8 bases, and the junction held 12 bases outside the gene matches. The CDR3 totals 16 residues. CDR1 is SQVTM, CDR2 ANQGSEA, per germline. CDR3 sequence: CSAYSGLAGGSGELFF. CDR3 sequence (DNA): TGCAGCGCCTACTCTGGACTAGCGGGGGGATCAGGGGAGCTGTTTTTT.

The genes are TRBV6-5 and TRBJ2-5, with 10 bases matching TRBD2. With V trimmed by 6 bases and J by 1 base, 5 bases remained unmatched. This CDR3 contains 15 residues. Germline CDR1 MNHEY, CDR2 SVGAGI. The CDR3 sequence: CASSHLAGAQETQYF. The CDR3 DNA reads TGTGCCAGCAGCCATCTAGCGGGGGCCCAAGAGACCCAGTACTTC.

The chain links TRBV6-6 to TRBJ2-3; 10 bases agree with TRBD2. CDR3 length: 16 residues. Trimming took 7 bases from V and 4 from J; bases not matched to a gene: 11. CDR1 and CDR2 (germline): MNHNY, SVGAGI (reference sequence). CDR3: CASNQASGGYADTQYF. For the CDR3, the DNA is TGTGCCAGCAATCAGGCTAGCGGGGGTTACGCAGATACGCAGTATTTT.

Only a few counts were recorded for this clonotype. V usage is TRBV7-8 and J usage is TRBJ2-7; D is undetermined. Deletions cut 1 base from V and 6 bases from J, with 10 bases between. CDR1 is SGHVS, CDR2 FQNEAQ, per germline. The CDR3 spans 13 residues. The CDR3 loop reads CASSLELRFEQYV. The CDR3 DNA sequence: TGTGCCAGCAGCTTAGAGCTCCGTTTCGAGCAGTACGTC.

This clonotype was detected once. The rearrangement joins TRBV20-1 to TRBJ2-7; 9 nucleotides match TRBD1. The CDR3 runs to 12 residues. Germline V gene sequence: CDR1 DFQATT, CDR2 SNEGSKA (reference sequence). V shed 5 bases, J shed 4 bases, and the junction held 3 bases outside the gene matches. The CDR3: CSAGQGIYEQYV. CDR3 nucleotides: TGCAGTGCTGGACAGGGGATTTACGAGCAGTACGTC.

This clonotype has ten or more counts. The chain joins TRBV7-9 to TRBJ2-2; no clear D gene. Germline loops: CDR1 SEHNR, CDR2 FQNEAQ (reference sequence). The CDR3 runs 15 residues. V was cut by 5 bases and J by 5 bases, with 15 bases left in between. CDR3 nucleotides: TGTGCCAGCAGCAACTTCGCAGGCAGGACCGGGGAGCTGTTTTTT. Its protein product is CASSNFAGRTGELFF.

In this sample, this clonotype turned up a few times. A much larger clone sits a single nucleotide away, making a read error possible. Here the CDR3 reads CASSLTGGAADTQYF. DNA of the CDR3: TGTGCCAGCAGCTTAACGGGGGGGGCCGCAGATACGCAGTATTTT. The chain recombines TRBV7-3 with TRBJ2-3, with D possibly being TRBD2 (7 bases). Trimming took off 0 bases at V and 4 bases at J, with 11 bases between the two ends. Germline lookup yields CDR1 SGHTA and CDR2 FQGTGA. The CDR3 length is 15 residues.

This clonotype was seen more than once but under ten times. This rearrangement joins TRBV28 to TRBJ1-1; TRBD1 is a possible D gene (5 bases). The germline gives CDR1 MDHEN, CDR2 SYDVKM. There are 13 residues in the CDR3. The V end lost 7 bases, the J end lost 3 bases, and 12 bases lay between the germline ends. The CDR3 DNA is TGTGCCAGCAACACTCAGGGATACACTGAAGCTTTCTTT. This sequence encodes CASNTQGYTEAFF.

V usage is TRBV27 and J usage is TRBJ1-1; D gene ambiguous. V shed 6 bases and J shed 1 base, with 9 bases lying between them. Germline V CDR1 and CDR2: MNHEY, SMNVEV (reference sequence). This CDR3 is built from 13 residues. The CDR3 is CASRMAENTEAFF. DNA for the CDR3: TGTGCCAGCAGAATGGCAGAGAACACTGAAGCTTTCTTT.

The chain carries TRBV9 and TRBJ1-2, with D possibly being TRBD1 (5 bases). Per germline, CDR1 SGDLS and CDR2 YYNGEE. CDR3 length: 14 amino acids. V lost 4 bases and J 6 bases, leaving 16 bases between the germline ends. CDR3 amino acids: CASSNTRGRDGYTF. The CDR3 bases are TGTGCCAGCAGCAACACCCGGGGACGGGATGGCTACACCTTC. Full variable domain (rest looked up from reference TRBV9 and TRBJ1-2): DSGVTQTPKHLITATGQRVTLRCSPRSGDLSVYWYQQSLDQGLQFLIQYYNGEERAKGNILERFSAQQFPDLHSELNLSSLELGDSALYFCASSNTRGRDGYTFGSGTRLTVV.

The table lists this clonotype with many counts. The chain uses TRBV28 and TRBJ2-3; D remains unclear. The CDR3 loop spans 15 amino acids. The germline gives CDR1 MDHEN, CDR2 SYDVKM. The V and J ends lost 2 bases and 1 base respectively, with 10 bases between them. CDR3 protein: CASSLDAAGTDTQYF. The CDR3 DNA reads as TGTGCCAGCAGTTTAGACGCCGCTGGCACAGATACGCAGTATTTT.